These T cell receptor beta chains were read from a single sample in a study of CD8+ T cells in alopecia areata. The table came from immunoSEQ multiplex PCR; TCRdb's copy has only in-frame clones and leaves some out. The sample lists fewer than 100,000 clones, about two thirds occurring once. Sequences were derived from CD8+ T cells sorted from blood, sampled at approximately week 42, from a patient treated with tofacitinib. These receptors were taken from a human donor with alopecia areata. Both conserved end residues are part of each CDR3. The order of the fields is clone size, CDR3 length, D gene, V gene, J gene, CDR3 DNA, CDR3 protein. A D gene is named only where the DNA matches it firmly. Expanded clones are given a class, and other clones once, few, many or no size at all.

clone size: once; CDR3 length: 12; D gene: -; V gene: TRBV27; J gene: TRBJ1-1; CDR3 DNA: TGTGCCAGCAGGGATGGACCAGAAGAAGCTTTCTTT; CDR3 protein: CASRDGPEEAFF
clone size: few; CDR3 length: 15; D gene: -; V gene: TRBV11-2; J gene: TRBJ2-7; CDR3 DNA: TGTGCCAGCAGCTTAGCGGGCAGGGCCATCTGGGAGCAGTACTTC; CDR3 protein: CASSLAGRAIWEQYF
clone size: -; CDR3 length: 17; D gene: TRBD1; V gene: TRBV4-1; J gene: TRBJ1-1; CDR3 DNA: TGCGCCAGCAGCCAAGATTTGACAGGGGACCTGAACACTGAAGCTTTCTTT; CDR3 protein: CASSQDLTGDLNTEAFF
clone size: -; CDR3 length: 15; D gene: -; V gene: TRBV30; J gene: TRBJ2-7; CDR3 DNA: TGTGCCTGGGAACCTGGCGCCGGGGCGCCTTGGGAGCAGTACTTC; CDR3 protein: CAWEPGAGAPWEQYF
clone size: once; CDR3 length: 14; D gene: TRBD1; V gene: TRBV7-3; J gene: TRBJ1-1; CDR3 DNA: TGTGCCAGCAGCGAAGGGACAGGGGAAAATGAAGCTTTCTTT; CDR3 protein: CASSEGTGENEAFF
clone size: -; CDR3 length: 12; D gene: -; V gene: TRBV5-6; J gene: TRBJ1-5; CDR3 DNA: TGTGCCAGCAGCTGGGGCAATCAGCCCCAGCATTTT; CDR3 protein: CASSWGNQPQHF
clone size: once; CDR3 length: 16; D gene: TRBD2; V gene: TRBV6-4; J gene: TRBJ2-3; CDR3 DNA: TGTGCCAGCAGTGAGAAAGCGGGGGGCTACACAGATACGCAGTATTTT; CDR3 protein: CASSEKAGGYTDTQYF
clone size: -; CDR3 length: 11; D gene: -; V gene: TRBV10-3; J gene: TRBJ1-1; CDR3 DNA: TGTGCCATCATCAGGGGCACTGAAGCTTTCTTT; CDR3 protein: CAIIRGTEAFF
clone size: few; CDR3 length: 12; D gene: -; V gene: TRBV5-1; J gene: TRBJ2-7; CDR3 DNA: TGCGCCAGCAGCTTCACGGGGAGCGAGCAGTACTTC; CDR3 protein: CASSFTGSEQYF
clone size: -; CDR3 length: 19; D gene: TRBD1; V gene: TRBV7-9; J gene: TRBJ1-5; CDR3 DNA: TGTGCCAGCAGCTTTTCTCCCGGGACAGGGGCGGGGGGCAATCAGCCCCAGCATTTT; CDR3 protein: CASSFSPGTGAGGNQPQHF
clone size: -; CDR3 length: 15; D gene: -; V gene: TRBV27; J gene: TRBJ1-1; CDR3 DNA: TGTGCCAGCAGCATAACGGCTAACGGGGACACTGAAGCTTTCTTT; CDR3 protein: CASSITANGDTEAFF
clone size: -; CDR3 length: 16; D gene: TRBD1; V gene: TRBV9; J gene: TRBJ1-5; CDR3 DNA: TGTGCCAGCACCATTGGGACAGTCCCTACTTCGGAGCCCCAGCATTTT; CDR3 protein: CASTIGTVPTSEPQHF
clone size: few; CDR3 length: 10; D gene: -; V gene: TRBV29-1; J gene: TRBJ2-1; CDR3 DNA: TGCAGCGGGTCAGCCAATGAGCAGTTCTTC; CDR3 protein: CSGSANEQFF
clone size: -; CDR3 length: 13; D gene: -; V gene: TRBV4-3; J gene: TRBJ1-2; CDR3 DNA: TGCGCCAGCAGCCCCGGGGCAGGCCGTGGCTACACCTTC; CDR3 protein: CASSPGAGRGYTF
clone size: few; CDR3 length: 11; D gene: TRBD1; V gene: TRBV29-1; J gene: TRBJ1-1; CDR3 DNA: TGCAGCGGACAGGGGAACACTGAAGCTTTCTTT; CDR3 protein: CSGQGNTEAFF
clone size: few; CDR3 length: 12; D gene: TRBD1; V gene: TRBV30; J gene: TRBJ2-2; CDR3 DNA: TGTGCCTGGGGGACAGGCACCGGGGAGCTGTTTTTT; CDR3 protein: CAWGTGTGELFF
clone size: once; CDR3 length: 14; D gene: -; V gene: TRBV7-2; J gene: TRBJ1-1; CDR3 DNA: TGTGCCAGCAGCTCCAGGGTAGGGAACACTGAAGCTTTCTTT; CDR3 protein: CASSSRVGNTEAFF
clone size: -; CDR3 length: 12; D gene: -; V gene: TRBV27; J gene: TRBJ1-2; CDR3 DNA: TGTGCCAGCAGTTTTTCAGGGGATGGCTACACCTTC; CDR3 protein: CASSFSGDGYTF
clone size: few; CDR3 length: 12; D gene: -; V gene: TRBV5-6; J gene: TRBJ2-7; CDR3 DNA: TGTGCCAGCAGCTTAGGGGACACGGAGCAGTACTTC; CDR3 protein: CASSLGDTEQYF
clone size: -; CDR3 length: 17; D gene: TRBD1; V gene: TRBV5-1; J gene: TRBJ2-6; CDR3 DNA: TGCGCCAGCAGTTTGGAGGACAGGGGCTCTGGGGCCAACGTCCTGACTTTC; CDR3 protein: CASSLEDRGSGANVLTF
clone size: -; CDR3 length: 15; D gene: -; V gene: TRBV6-1; J gene: TRBJ2-5; CDR3 DNA: TGTGCCAGCAGTGAAGGTGGGGGGCTCCAAGAGACCCAGTACTTC; CDR3 protein: CASSEGGGLQETQYF
clone size: -; CDR3 length: 15; D gene: -; V gene: TRBV5-6; J gene: TRBJ2-6; CDR3 DNA: TGTGCCAGCAGCTTGGTTTTCTCTGGGGCCAACGTCCTGACTTTC; CDR3 protein: CASSLVFSGANVLTF
clone size: -; CDR3 length: 12; D gene: -; V gene: TRBV7-2; J gene: TRBJ1-1; CDR3 DNA: TGTGCCAGCAGCTCCGGGACATTAGAAGCTTTCTTT; CDR3 protein: CASSSGTLEAFF
clone size: -; CDR3 length: 13; D gene: -; V gene: TRBV6-1; J gene: TRBJ2-7; CDR3 DNA: TGTGCCAGCAGTGAAACCTCCAGGCACGAGCAGTACTTC; CDR3 protein: CASSETSRHEQYF
clone size: -; CDR3 length: 13; D gene: -; V gene: TRBV4-3; J gene: TRBJ1-2; CDR3 DNA: TGCGCCAGCAGCCAGGGCATACCCCATGGCTACACCTTC; CDR3 protein: CASSQGIPHGYTF
clone size: -; CDR3 length: 15; D gene: TRBD2; V gene: TRBV30; J gene: TRBJ2-1; CDR3 DNA: TGTGCCTGGAGAGGGCGGGAGGGGGATTACAATGAGCAGTTCTTC; CDR3 protein: CAWRGREGDYNEQFF
clone size: few; CDR3 length: 14; D gene: -; V gene: TRBV7-9; J gene: TRBJ2-7; CDR3 DNA: TGTGCCTGGCCCAGGCCGGTCGGTCAGTACGAGCAGTACTTC; CDR3 protein: CAWPRPVGQYEQYF
clone size: -; CDR3 length: 13; D gene: -; V gene: TRBV30; J gene: TRBJ2-7; CDR3 DNA: TGTGCCTGGAGCTCAGGGCATTCCTACGAGCAGTACTTC; CDR3 protein: CAWSSGHSYEQYF
clone size: once; CDR3 length: 14; D gene: -; V gene: TRBV11-3; J gene: TRBJ1-1; CDR3 DNA: TGTGCCAGCAGCACCTCTGTGGGTGCCCCTGAAGCTTTCTTT; CDR3 protein: CASSTSVGAPEAFF
clone size: -; CDR3 length: 11; D gene: -; V gene: TRBV19; J gene: TRBJ1-2; CDR3 DNA: TGTGCCACCGCAAACAGGGACGGCTACACCTTC; CDR3 protein: CATANRDGYTF
clone size: -; CDR3 length: 13; D gene: -; V gene: TRBV19; J gene: TRBJ1-1; CDR3 DNA: TGTGCCAGTAGTTCCAGCATGAACACTGAAGCTTTCTTT; CDR3 protein: CASSSSMNTEAFF